The clone carrying this T cell receptor beta chain was recorded many times. This record comes from a study of T cells in Graves' hyperthyroidism and ophthalmopathy. Study-level background: Sampling of peripheral blood happened at initial diagnosis, prior to any treatment.

The V and J ends lost 3 bases and 2 bases, in that order; junction bases with no gene match: 5. The germline gives CDR1 KGHDR, CDR2 SFDVKD. This CDR3 contains 16 residues. The CDR3 regions of TCR beta were amplified from RNA transcripts. The HTBI set primed first-round TCR CDR3 RT-PCR. MiXCR, run by TCRdb on the multiplex PCR reads, gives a single entry per CDR3 protein. The repertoire holds some 620,000 distinct CDR3 sequences, 15% to 20% seen once, with around 4% in the top ten. This TCR was sampled from a woman in her thirties with Graves' hyperthyroidism. Material for sequencing was blood. The chain is built from TRBV24-1 and TRBJ2-2; 7 bases agree with TRBD2. CDR3 sequence: CATSDPGLYNTGELFF. In DNA, the CDR3 is TGTGCCACCAGTGATCCGGGACTATACAACACCGGGGAGCTGTTTTTT.